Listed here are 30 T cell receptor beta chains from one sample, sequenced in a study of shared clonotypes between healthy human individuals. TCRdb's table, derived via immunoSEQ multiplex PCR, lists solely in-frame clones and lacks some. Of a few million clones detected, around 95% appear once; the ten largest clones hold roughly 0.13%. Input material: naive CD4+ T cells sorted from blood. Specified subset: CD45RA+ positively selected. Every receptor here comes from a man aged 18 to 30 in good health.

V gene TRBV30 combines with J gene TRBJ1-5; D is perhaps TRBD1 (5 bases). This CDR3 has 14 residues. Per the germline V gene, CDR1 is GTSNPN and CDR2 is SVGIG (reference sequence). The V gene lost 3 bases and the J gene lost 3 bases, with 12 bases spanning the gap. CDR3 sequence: CAWRMGGVNQPQHF. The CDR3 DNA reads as TGTGCCTGGAGGATGGGAGGGGTCAATCAGCCCCAGCATTTT.

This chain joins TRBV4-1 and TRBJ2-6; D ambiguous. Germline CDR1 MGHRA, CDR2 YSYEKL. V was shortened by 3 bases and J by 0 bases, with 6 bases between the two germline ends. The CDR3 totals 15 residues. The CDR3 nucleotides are TGCGCCAGCAGCCACTACAGCTCTGGGGCCAACGTCCTGACTTTC. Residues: CASSHYSSGANVLTF.

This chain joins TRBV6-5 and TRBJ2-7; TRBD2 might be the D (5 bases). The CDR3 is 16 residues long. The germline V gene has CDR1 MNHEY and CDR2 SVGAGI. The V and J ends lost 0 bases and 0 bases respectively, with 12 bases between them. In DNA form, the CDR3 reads TGTGCCAGCAGTTACTCGGCAGTACGGGGCTCCTACGAGCAGTACTTC. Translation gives CASSYSAVRGSYEQYF.

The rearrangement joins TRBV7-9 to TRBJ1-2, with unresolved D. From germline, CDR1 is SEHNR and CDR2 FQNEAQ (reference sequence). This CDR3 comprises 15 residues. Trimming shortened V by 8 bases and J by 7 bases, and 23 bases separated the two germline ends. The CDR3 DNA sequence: TGTGCCAGCGGAGATAGGCAGGTTGGTCTTCTTGGCTACACCTTC. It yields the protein CASGDRQVGLLGYTF.

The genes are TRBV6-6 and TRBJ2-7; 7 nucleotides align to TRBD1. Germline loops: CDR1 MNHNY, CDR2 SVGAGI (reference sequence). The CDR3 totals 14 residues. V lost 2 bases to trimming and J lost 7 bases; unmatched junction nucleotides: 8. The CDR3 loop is CASSYTGQVYEQYF. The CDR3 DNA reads TGTGCCAGCAGTTACACCGGACAGGTTTATGAGCAGTACTTC.

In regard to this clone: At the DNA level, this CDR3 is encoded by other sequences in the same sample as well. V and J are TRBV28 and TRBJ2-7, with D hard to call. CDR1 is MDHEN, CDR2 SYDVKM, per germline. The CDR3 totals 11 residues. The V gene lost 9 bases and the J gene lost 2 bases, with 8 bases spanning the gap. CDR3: CASTTTYEQYF. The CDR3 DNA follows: TGTGCCAGTACAACTACCTACGAGCAGTACTTC.

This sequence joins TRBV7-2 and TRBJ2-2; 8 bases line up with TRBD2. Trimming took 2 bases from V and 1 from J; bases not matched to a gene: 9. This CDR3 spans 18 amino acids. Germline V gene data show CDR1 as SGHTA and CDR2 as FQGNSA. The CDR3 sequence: CASSLLLVAGGNTGELFF. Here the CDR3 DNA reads TGTGCCAGCAGCTTACTTCTGGTGGCGGGGGGGAACACCGGGGAGCTGTTTTTT.

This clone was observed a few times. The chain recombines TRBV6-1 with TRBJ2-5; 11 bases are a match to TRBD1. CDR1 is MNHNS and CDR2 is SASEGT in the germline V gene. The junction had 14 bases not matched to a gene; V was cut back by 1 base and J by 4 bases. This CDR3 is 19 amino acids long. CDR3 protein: CASSEDPPSGTGGLETQYF. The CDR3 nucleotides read TGTGCCAGCAGTGAAGACCCTCCCTCCGGGACAGGGGGACTAGAGACCCAGTACTTC.

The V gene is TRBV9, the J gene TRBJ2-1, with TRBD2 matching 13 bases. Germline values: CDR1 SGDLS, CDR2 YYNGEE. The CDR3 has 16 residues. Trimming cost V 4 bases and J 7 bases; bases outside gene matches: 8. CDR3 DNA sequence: TGTGCCAGCAGCTTCCGACTAGCGGGGGGATGGAATGAGCAGTTCTTC. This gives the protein CASSFRLAGGWNEQFF.

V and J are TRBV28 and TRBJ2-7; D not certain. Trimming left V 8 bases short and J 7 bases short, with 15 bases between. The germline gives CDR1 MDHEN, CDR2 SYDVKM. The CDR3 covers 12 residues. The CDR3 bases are TGTGCCAGCCGGACCTTGATGAGGGAGCAGTACTTC. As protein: CASRTLMREQYF.

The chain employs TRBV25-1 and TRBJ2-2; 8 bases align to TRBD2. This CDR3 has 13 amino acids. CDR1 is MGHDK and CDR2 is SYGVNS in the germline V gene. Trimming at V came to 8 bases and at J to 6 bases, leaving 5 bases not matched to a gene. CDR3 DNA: TGTGCCAGCGCCCGGGAGGGGGCCGGGGAGCTGTTTTTT. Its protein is CASAREGAGELFF. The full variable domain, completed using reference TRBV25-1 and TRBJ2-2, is EADIYQTPRYLVIGTGKKITLECSQTMGHDKMYWYQQDPGMELHLIHYSYGVNSTEKGDLSSESTVSRIRTEHFPLTLESARPSHTSQYLCASAREGAGELFFGEGSRLTVL.

DNA for the CDR3: TGTGCCAGCAGTGACTTCGGACGGTCCCTCTACGAGCAGTACTTC. Protein: CASSDFGRSLYEQYF. This chain joins TRBV6-1 and TRBJ2-7; no definite D call. Trimming removed 3 bases from V and 3 bases from J, with 15 bases in between. The germline CDR1 and CDR2 sequences are MNHNS and SASEGT. This CDR3 region has 15 residues.

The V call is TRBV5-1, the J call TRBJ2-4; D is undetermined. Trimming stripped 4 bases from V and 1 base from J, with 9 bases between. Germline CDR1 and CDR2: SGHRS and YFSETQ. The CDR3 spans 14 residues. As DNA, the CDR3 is TGCGCCAGCAGCCCCCCGGTGGCCAAAAACATTCAGTACTTC. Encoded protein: CASSPPVAKNIQYF.

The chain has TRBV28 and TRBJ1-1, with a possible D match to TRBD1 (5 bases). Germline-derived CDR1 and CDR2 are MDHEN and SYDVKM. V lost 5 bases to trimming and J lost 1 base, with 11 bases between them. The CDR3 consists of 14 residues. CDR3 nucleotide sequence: TGTGCCAGCAGTCGGACAAAAGCGAACACTGAAGCTTTCTTT. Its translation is CASSRTKANTEAFF.

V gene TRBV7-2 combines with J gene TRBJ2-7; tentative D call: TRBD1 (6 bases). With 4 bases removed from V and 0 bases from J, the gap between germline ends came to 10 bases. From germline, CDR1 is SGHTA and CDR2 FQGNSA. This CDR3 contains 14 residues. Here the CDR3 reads CASSSSGDSYEQYF. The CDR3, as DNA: TGTGCCAGCAGCTCGTCAGGGGACTCCTACGAGCAGTACTTC. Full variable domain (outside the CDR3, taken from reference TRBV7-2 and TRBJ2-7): GAGVSQSPSNKVTEKGKDVELRCDPISGHTALYWYRQSLGQGLEFLIYFQGNSAPDKSGLPSDRFSAERTGGSVSTLTIQRTQQEDSAVYLCASSSSGDSYEQYFGPGTRLTVT.

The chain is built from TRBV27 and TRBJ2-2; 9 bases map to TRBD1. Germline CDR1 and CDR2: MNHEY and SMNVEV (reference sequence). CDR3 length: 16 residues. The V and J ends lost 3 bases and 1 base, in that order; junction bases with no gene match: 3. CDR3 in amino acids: CASSFGQGRNTGELFF. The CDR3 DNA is TGTGCCAGCAGTTTCGGACAGGGGAGGAACACCGGGGAGCTGTTTTTT.

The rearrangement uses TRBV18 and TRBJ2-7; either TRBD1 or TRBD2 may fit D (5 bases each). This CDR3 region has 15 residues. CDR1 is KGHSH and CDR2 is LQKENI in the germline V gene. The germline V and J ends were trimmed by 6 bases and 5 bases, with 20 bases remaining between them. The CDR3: CASSGPQGFSDEQYF. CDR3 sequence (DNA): TGTGCCAGCTCGGGGCCCCAGGGCTTTAGCGACGAGCAGTACTTC.

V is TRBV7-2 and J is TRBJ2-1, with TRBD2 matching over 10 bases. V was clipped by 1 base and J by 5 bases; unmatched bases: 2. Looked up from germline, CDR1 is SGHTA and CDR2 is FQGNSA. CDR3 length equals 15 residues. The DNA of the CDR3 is TGTGCCAGCAGCTTAGTTAGCGGGGGGCACAATGAGCAGTTCTTC. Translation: CASSLVSGGHNEQFF.

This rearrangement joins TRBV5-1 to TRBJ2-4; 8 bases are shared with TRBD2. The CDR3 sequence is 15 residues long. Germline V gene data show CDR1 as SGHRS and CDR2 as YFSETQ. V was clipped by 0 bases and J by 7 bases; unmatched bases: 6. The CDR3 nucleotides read TGCGCCAGCAGCTTGGCAGCGGGAGTGTCGAACATTCAGTACTTC. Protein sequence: CASSLAAGVSNIQYF.

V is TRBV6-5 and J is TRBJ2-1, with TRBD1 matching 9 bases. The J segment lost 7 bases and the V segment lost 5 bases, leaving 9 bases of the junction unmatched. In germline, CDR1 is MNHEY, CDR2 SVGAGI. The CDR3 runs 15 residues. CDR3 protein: CASSRQGGVGNEQFF. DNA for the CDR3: TGTGCCAGCAGTCGACAGGGGGGGGTCGGGAATGAGCAGTTCTTC.

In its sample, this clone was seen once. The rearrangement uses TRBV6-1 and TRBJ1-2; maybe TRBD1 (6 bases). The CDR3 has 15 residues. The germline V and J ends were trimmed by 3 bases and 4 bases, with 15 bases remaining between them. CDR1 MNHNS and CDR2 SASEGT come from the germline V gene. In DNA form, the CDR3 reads TGTGCCAGCAGTGATGACAGGCGATACCCCTATGGCTACACCTTC. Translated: CASSDDRRYPYGYTF.

Here the CDR3 reads CASSIESGFSNQPQHF. The CDR3 DNA follows: TGTGCCAGTAGTATAGAATCGGGGTTTAGCAATCAGCCCCAGCATTTT. The V gene is TRBV19, the J gene TRBJ1-5; D gene ambiguous. In germline, CDR1 is LNHDA, CDR2 SQIVND (reference sequence). The CDR3 has 16 residues. V shed 0 bases and J shed 0 bases, with 9 bases lying between them.

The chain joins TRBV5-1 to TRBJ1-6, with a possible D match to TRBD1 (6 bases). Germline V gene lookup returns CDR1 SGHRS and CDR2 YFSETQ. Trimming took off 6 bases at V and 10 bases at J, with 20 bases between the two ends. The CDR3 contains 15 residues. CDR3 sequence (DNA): TGCGCCAGCACCCCGGGTCCAGGGGAAGGGTCACCCCTCCACTTT. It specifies CASTPGPGEGSPLHF.

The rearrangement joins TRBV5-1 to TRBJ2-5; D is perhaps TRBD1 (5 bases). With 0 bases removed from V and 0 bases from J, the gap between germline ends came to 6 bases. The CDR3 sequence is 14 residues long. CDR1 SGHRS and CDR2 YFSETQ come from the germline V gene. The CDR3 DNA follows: TGCGCCAGCAGCTTGGAAGGGGACCAAGAGACCCAGTACTTC. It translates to CASSLEGDQETQYF.

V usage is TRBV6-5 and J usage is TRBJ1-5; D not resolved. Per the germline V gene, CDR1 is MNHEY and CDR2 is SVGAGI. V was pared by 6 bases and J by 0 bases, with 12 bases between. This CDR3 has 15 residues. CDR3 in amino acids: CASSRARNSNQPQHF. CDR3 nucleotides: TGTGCCAGCAGCCGAGCAAGAAATAGCAATCAGCCCCAGCATTTT.

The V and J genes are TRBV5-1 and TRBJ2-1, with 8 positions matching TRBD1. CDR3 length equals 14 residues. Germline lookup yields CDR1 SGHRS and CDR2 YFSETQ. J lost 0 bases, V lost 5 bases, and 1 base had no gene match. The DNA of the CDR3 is TGCGCCAGCAGGACAGGGGCCTCCTACAATGAGCAGTTCTTC. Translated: CASRTGASYNEQFF. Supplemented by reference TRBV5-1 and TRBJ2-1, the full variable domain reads KAGVTQTPRYLIKTRGQQVTLSCSPISGHRSVSWYQQTPGQGLQFLFEYFSETQRNKGNFPGRFSGRQFSNSRSEMNVSTLELGDSALYLCASRTGASYNEQFFGPGTRLTVL.

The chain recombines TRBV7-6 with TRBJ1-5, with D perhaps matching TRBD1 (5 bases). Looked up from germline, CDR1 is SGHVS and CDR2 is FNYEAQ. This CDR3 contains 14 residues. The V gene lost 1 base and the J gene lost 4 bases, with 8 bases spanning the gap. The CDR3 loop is CASSLGGVNQPQHF. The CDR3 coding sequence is TGTGCCAGCAGCTTAGGGGGGGTGAATCAGCCCCAGCATTTT.

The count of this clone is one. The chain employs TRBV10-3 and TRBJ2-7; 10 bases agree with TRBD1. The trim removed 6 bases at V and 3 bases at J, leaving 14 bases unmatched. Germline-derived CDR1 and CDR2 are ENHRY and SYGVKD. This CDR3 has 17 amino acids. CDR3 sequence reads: CAISPNGAGTGVYEQYF. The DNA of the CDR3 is TGTGCCATCAGCCCAAACGGGGCCGGGACAGGGGTCTACGAGCAGTACTTC.

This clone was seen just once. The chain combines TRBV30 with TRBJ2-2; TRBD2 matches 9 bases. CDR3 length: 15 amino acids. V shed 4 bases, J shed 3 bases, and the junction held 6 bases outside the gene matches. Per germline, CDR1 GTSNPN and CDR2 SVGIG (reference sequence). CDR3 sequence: CAWIRSGGDTGELFF. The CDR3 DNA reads TGTGCCTGGATCCGTAGCGGGGGAGACACCGGGGAGCTGTTTTTT.

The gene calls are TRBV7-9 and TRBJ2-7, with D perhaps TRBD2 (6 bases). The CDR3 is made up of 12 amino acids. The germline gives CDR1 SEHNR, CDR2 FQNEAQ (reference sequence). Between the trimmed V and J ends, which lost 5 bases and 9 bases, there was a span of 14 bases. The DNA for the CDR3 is TGTGCCAGCAGCCGCCTGGAGGGCTCGCAGTACTTC. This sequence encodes CASSRLEGSQYF.